What follows are 19 T cell receptor beta chains derived from one specimen sequenced in a study of shared clonotypes between healthy human individuals. Profiling relied on immunoSEQ multiplex PCR, and the TCRdb table lists in-frame clones only, not all of them. Seen here are hundreds of thousands of clones, about 96% observed once, and the top ten hold more than 0.085%. Positive CCR7 selection of CD45RO-negative cells yielded the naive CD8 cells, and terminally differentiated effector memory CD45RA+ cells were excluded. Sequenced: naive CD8+ T cells sorted from blood. These receptors came from a woman aged 25 to 45 in good health.

A word on this clone: The same CDR3 arises from other DNA sequences in this sample as well. The V gene is TRBV9, the J gene TRBJ2-2; D gene ambiguous. V lost 0 bases to trimming and J lost 5 bases, with 8 bases between them. Germline-derived CDR1 and CDR2 are SGDLS and YYNGEE. The CDR3 is 14 amino acids. The DNA for the CDR3 is TGTGCCAGCAGCGTAGGAGGTACAACCGGGGAGCTGTTTTTT. It yields the protein CASSVGGTTGELFF.

This clone was seen only once. V gene TRBV5-6 combines with J gene TRBJ1-1; D not certain. Looked up from germline, CDR1 is SGHDT and CDR2 is YYEEEE. The V end lost 2 bases, the J end lost 1 base, and 12 bases lay between the germline ends. The CDR3 is 15 amino acids. The CDR3 DNA follows: TGTGCCAGCAGCTTTTTCAGTGGGGAGAACACTGAAGCTTTCTTT. This sequence encodes CASSFFSGENTEAFF.

The chain joins TRBV15 to TRBJ2-3; 14 positions match TRBD2. CDR1 LNHNV and CDR2 YYDKDF come from the germline V gene (reference sequence). J was trimmed by 1 base and V by 8 bases; bases with no gene match: 5. This CDR3 is 16 amino acids long. CDR3 loop: CATGGTSGSRTDTQYF. The CDR3 nucleotides read TGTGCCACCGGAGGGACTAGCGGGAGCCGCACAGATACGCAGTATTTT.

J is TRBJ1-1 and V is TRBV27; D gene unclear. The V end was cut by 11 bases, the J end by 2 bases, with 15 bases between. Germline V CDR1 and CDR2: MNHEY, SMNVEV (reference sequence). The CDR3 consists of 13 residues. The DNA for the CDR3 is TGTGCCTGCAAGGACCTTGAAAACACTGAAGCTTTCTTT. Translating gives CACKDLENTEAFF.

The chain carries TRBV7-6 and TRBJ2-2; 8 bases fit TRBD2. This CDR3 has 14 amino acids. Germline values: CDR1 SGHVS, CDR2 FNYEAQ. The ends lost 3 bases at V and 8 bases at J; junction bases unmatched: 5. This CDR3 is CASSLGLGSGELFF. Written as DNA, the CDR3 is TGTGCCAGCAGCTTGGGACTAGGGAGTGGGGAGCTGTTTTTT.

The chain couples TRBV6-5 to TRBJ2-2, with 9 bases identical to TRBD2. CDR1 and CDR2 (germline): MNHEY, SVGAGI. After removal of 4 bases from V and 4 bases from J, the junction contained 4 bases not matched to a gene. The CDR3 extends over 15 amino acids. This CDR3 is CASSLGTSPTGELFF. CDR3 DNA sequence: TGTGCCAGCAGTTTAGGGACTAGCCCCACCGGGGAGCTGTTTTTT.

The genes are TRBV27 and TRBJ2-3; weak D call: TRBD2 (6 bases). V was cut by 5 bases and J by 6 bases, with 12 bases left in between. CDR3 length: 13 amino acids. Germline loops: CDR1 MNHEY, CDR2 SMNVEV (reference sequence). The CDR3, as DNA: TGTGCCAGCAGTCCCTACGGAGGGGATACGCAGTATTTT. Its translation: CASSPYGGDTQYF.

The V and J genes are TRBV30 and TRBJ1-2; D call uncertain. CDR3 size: 11 residues. V was cut by 4 bases and J by 2 bases, with 5 bases left in between. CDR1 GTSNPN and CDR2 SVGIG come from the germline V gene (reference sequence). CDR3 sequence: CAWTENYGYTF. As DNA, the CDR3 is TGTGCCTGGACGGAGAACTATGGCTACACCTTC.

The chain employs TRBV27 and TRBJ1-1; tentatively, D is TRBD1 (6 bases). The CDR3 contains 13 residues. Looked up from germline, CDR1 is MNHEY and CDR2 is SMNVEV (reference sequence). The germline V and J ends were trimmed by 3 bases and 8 bases, with 13 bases remaining between them. Here the CDR3 reads CASSLGIGQEAFF. The CDR3 coding sequence is TGTGCCAGCAGTTTGGGTATCGGACAGGAAGCTTTCTTT.

This sequence joins TRBV28 and TRBJ2-2; 11 bases are shared with TRBD2. Trimming cost V 5 bases and J 4 bases; bases outside gene matches: 6. The germline CDR1 and CDR2 sequences are MDHEN and SYDVKM. CDR3 length: 16 residues. CDR3 sequence (DNA): TGTGCCAGCAGTAATAGCGGGAGGGCCCGCACCGGGGAGCTGTTTTTT. As protein: CASSNSGRARTGELFF.

The chain combines TRBV28 with TRBJ2-2, with 8 positions matching TRBD2. Trimming cost V 5 bases and J 4 bases; bases outside gene matches: 6. Germline V gene data show CDR1 as MDHEN and CDR2 as SYDVKM. There are 15 residues in the CDR3. The CDR3 region is CASSLLSGSTGELFF. CDR3 bases: TGTGCCAGCAGTCTTCTCAGCGGGAGCACCGGGGAGCTGTTTTTT.

With regard to this clone: The germline gene is not matched at one end of the junction; a read error may be the cause. The same CDR3 can be traced to other DNA sequences in this sample. The rearrangement joins TRBV28 to TRBJ2-2; D remains ambiguous. Germline V gives CDR1 MDHEN, CDR2 SYDVKM. This CDR3 contains 15 residues. CDR3 loop: CASSRRLETDGELFF. In DNA, the CDR3 is TGCGCCAGCAGCCGCCGCTTGGAGACGGACGGGGAGCTGTTTTTT.

V and J are TRBV19 and TRBJ2-7, with 9 nucleotides matching TRBD2. V shed 5 bases and J 2 bases; nucleotides not matched to a gene: 7. Germline CDR1 is LNHDA and CDR2 is SQIVND (reference sequence). The CDR3 is 15 residues long. CDR3 protein: CASSARVAGAYEQYF. The CDR3 coding sequence is TGTGCCAGTAGTGCCCGCGTAGCGGGAGCCTACGAGCAGTACTTC.

CDR3 nucleotide sequence: TGCGCCAGCAGCCTACAGGGAAAGAACACTGAAGCTTTCTTT. It translates to CASSLQGKNTEAFF. V is TRBV4-1 and J is TRBJ1-1; possible D gene TRBD1, 6 bases. Trimming left V 4 bases short and J 1 base short, with 10 bases between. CDR1 is MGHRA, CDR2 YSYEKL, per germline. CDR3 size: 14 residues.

For the CDR3, the DNA is TGTGCCAGCAGCGCGGGACTAGCGGGCATCACAGATACGCAGTATTTT. Translating it yields CASSAGLAGITDTQYF. The genes are TRBV13 and TRBJ2-3, with TRBD2 matching 12 bases. V gave up 5 bases and J gave up 2 bases; unmatched junction bases: 5. CDR3 length: 16 amino acids. CDR1 and CDR2 (germline): PRHDT, FYEKMQ (reference sequence).

The chain employs TRBV18 and TRBJ2-1; a weak D match, TRBD1 (5 bases). The CDR3 loop spans 13 amino acids. CDR1 is KGHSH and CDR2 is LQKENI in the germline V gene. V lost 2 bases and J 7 bases, leaving 9 bases between the germline ends. The CDR3 nucleotides are TGTGCCAGCTCACCAAATTCAGGGAATGAGCAGTTCTTC. Translating it yields CASSPNSGNEQFF.

V usage is TRBV6-1 and J usage is TRBJ1-5; tentatively, D is TRBD1 (6 bases). Germline assignment: CDR1 MNHNS and CDR2 SASEGT. CDR3 size: 15 residues. V shed 1 base and J shed 7 bases, with 14 bases lying between them. This chain's CDR3 is CASSEDGGAYQPQHF. CDR3 bases: TGTGCCAGCAGTGAAGATGGGGGGGCCTACCAGCCCCAGCATTTT.

About this clone itself: Other nucleotide sequences from this sample produce the same CDR3. The V and J genes are TRBV5-4 and TRBJ1-2; D remains ambiguous. There are 14 residues in the CDR3. Trimming removed 0 bases at V and 0 bases at J, with 6 bases between. Germline loops: CDR1 SGHNT, CDR2 YYREEE (reference sequence). The CDR3 spells CASSLAGANYGYTF. The CDR3 bases are TGTGCCAGCAGCTTGGCGGGAGCTAACTATGGCTACACCTTC.

Written as DNA, the CDR3 is TGTGCCAGCAGTTACCGGGACGGGACCTCTAGCGAGCAGTACTTC. It codes for CASSYRDGTSSEQYF. The J gene is TRBJ2-7, the V gene TRBV6-5; tentatively, D is TRBD1 or TRBD2 (5 bases each). Germline loops: CDR1 MNHEY, CDR2 SVGAGI. V was cut by 2 bases and J by 6 bases, with 17 bases left in between. The CDR3 length is 15 residues.